This T cell receptor (beta chain) originates from a study of OX40 agonist ivuxolimab in advanced cancers. TCRdb keeps only in-frame clones here, not all; method: immunoSEQ multiplex PCR. This table holds about 88,000 clones, around 85% found once. In regard to this clone: Within the sample, other DNA sequences also encode this same CDR3.

The germline V gene encodes CDR1 SGHVS and CDR2 FQNEAQ. The CDR3 extends over 14 amino acids. V gave up 6 bases and J gave up 0 bases, with 8 bases separating them. The specimen was CD4+ or CD8+ T cells sorted from blood, collected in a trial of the OX40 agonist ivuxolimab. The clonotype was recovered from an adult with an advanced solid tumor such as melanoma, head and neck, liver or kidney cancer. J is TRBJ2-2 and V is TRBV7-8; D may be TRBD2 (5 bases). In nucleotides, the CDR3 is TGTGCCAGCAGGGTCGGGACGAACACCGGGGAGCTGTTTTTT. Amino acids: CASRVGTNTGELFF.